This is a list of T cell receptor beta chains from one sample in a study of blood T cell repertoires in COVID-19. Here immunoSEQ multiplex PCR was the method, and the copy in TCRdb shows in-frame clones only, minus some. Seen here are about 250,000 clones, 80% to 90% observed once, and the top ten hold approximately 8.6%. Sequenced sample: peripheral blood. Every receptor here comes from a man aged 35 to 55 with active or convalescent COVID-19. Each CDR3 is given with its conserved first and last residue. Some rows mark clone size as missing; the rest say once, few, many or name a class of expanded clone.

size,V,J,CDR3
-,TRBV28,TRBJ1-1,CASSSPRDRVMNTEAFF
-,TRBV6-5,TRBJ1-2,CASLRTGVEGYTF
-,TRBV10-3,TRBJ1-5,CAISGGGNQPQHF
-,TRBV4-1,TRBJ1-5,CASSQRGQGDQPQHF
-,TRBV30,TRBJ2-7,CAWYSGQGDGEQYF
-,TRBV11-3,TRBJ2-3,CASSLALGRDSGDTQYF
-,TRBV6-5,TRBJ1-5,CASSSGINQPQHF
-,TRBV24-1,TRBJ1-2,CATSDAGYGYTF
-,TRBV5-1,TRBJ2-3,CASSLARVADTQYF
-,TRBV18,TRBJ1-1,CASSMGTKGTEAFF
-,TRBV11-2,TRBJ1-1,CASSSGRGPVSTEAFF
few,TRBV30,TRBJ1-4,CAWRAGGAGEKLFF
once,TRBV29-1,TRBJ2-3,CSATGGGRGTDTQYF
few,TRBV30,TRBJ1-5,CAWSVQGQQPQHF
-,TRBV10-3,TRBJ1-1,CAISEGGAGLNTEAFF
-,TRBV9,TRBJ1-6,CASSVGQGTNSPLHF
-,TRBV7-9,TRBJ2-2,CASTRGLSTGELFF
-,TRBV19,TRBJ2-1,CASSLSSGGGVEQFF
-,TRBV30,TRBJ2-7,CAWSGGGQGRKYSYEQYF
-,TRBV5-1,TRBJ2-3,CASSLEQNTDTQYF
-,TRBV30,TRBJ2-7,CAWSPYFGSSYEQYF
-,TRBV30,TRBJ1-2,CAWARGTYGYTF
-,TRBV14,TRBJ2-7,CASSQRQATSYEQYF
-,TRBV19,TRBJ1-2,CASSIAAGNGYTF
-,TRBV7-9,TRBJ1-1,CASSQAAVNTEAFF
-,TRBV6-5,TRBJ2-5,CASSGGRRETQYF
-,TRBV28,TRBJ1-5,CASVGQGRQPQHF
-,TRBV7-6,TRBJ2-1,CASSPGLSNEQFF
-,TRBV11-2,TRBJ2-5,CASSLDRGLAGGRTQYF
-,TRBV20-1,TRBJ1-6,CSASYRNAKRSPLHF
-,TRBV3-1/TRBV3-2,TRBJ1-2,CASSQDFLEGSYTF
-,TRBV4-3,TRBJ2-3,CASSQETGGGDTDTQYF
-,TRBV7-2,TRBJ1-5,CASSSVYSNQPQHF
-,TRBV19,TRBJ2-1,CASKERGSYNEQFF
-,TRBV7-2,TRBJ1-2,CASSPRVPGQVPPPYGYTF
-,TRBV18,TRBJ2-6,CASSLSQGAGANVLTF
few,TRBV12-3/TRBV12-4,TRBJ1-5,CASRGTGNQPQHF
-,TRBV14,TRBJ2-7,CASSHGQDSYEQYF
-,TRBV11-3,TRBJ2-5,CASSLVRETQYF
-,TRBV2,TRBJ1-1,CASSDGLRSEAFF
-,TRBV10-3,TRBJ1-4,CAISGNNLANEKLFF
-,TRBV30,TRBJ2-7,CAWSVLGGSSYEQYF
-,TRBV3-1/TRBV3-2,TRBJ1-6,CASRGQGNSPLHF
-,TRBV4-2,TRBJ2-7,CASDPGQGTEQYF
-,TRBV19,TRBJ1-2,CASSIERGKGYTF
-,TRBV2,TRBJ2-3,CASRTGGTDTQYF
-,TRBV10-3,TRBJ2-1,CAISDGTASYNEQFF
few,TRBV19,TRBJ1-2,CASSYPGDPRGYTF
-,TRBV7-9,TRBJ1-2,CASSLLDRDGYTF
-,TRBV10-3,TRBJ2-5,CAISVGTGWETQYF
-,TRBV6-1,TRBJ1-2,CASSDEGVPGGYTF
-,TRBV24-1,TRBJ1-2,CATSDPGTGENYGYTF
-,TRBV7-9,TRBJ1-3,CASSLRDSFYSGNTIYF